Presented here are 15 T cell receptor beta chains from one specimen sequenced in a study of cytomegalovirus exposure and HLA in healthy donors. Researchers ran the PCR with 60 Vbeta and 13 Jbeta primers. Clones were read by immunoSEQ multiplex PCR, and TCRdb kept only the in-frame ones, dropping some. In total, the table holds roughly 75,000 clones. Sequences were obtained from PBMCs. The source of these receptors is a man aged 35 to 55 in good health and CMV-seronegative.

This chain joins TRBV7-2 and TRBJ2-2; possibly TRBD1 for D (5 bases). The germline V gene has CDR1 SGHTA and CDR2 FQGNSA. This CDR3 region has 15 residues. The V and J ends lost 6 bases and 5 bases respectively, with 16 bases between them. CDR3 bases: TGTGCCAGCAGACAAACAGGCGTTGAGACCGGGGAGCTGTTTTTT. Protein: CASRQTGVETGELFF. Complete variable domain (other parts from reference TRBV7-2 and TRBJ2-2): GAGVSQSPSNKVTEKGKDVELRCDPISGHTALYWYRQSLGQGLEFLIYFQGNSAPDKSGLPSDRFSAERTGGSVSTLTIQRTQQEDSAVYLCASRQTGVETGELFFGEGSRLTVL.

The chain joins TRBV6-1 to TRBJ1-1; D gene ambiguous. Germline loops: CDR1 MNHNS, CDR2 SASEGT. With 5 bases removed from V and 1 base from J, the gap between germline ends came to 5 bases. The CDR3 is made up of 12 amino acids. Here the CDR3 reads CASSLKNTEAFF. Here the CDR3 DNA reads TGTGCCAGCAGTTTAAAGAACACTGAAGCTTTCTTT.

The chain joins TRBV4-3 to TRBJ2-1, with 9 bases aligning to TRBD2. This CDR3 comprises 16 residues. With V trimmed by 3 bases and J by 2 bases, 5 bases remained unmatched. Looked up from germline, CDR1 is LGHNA and CDR2 is YSLEER. CDR3 region: CASSHHLAGAYNEQFF. CDR3 DNA: TGCGCCAGCAGCCACCACTTAGCGGGAGCCTACAATGAGCAGTTCTTC.

This sequence joins TRBV7-6 and TRBJ2-2, with TRBD1 as a possible D gene (5 bases). CDR1 and CDR2 from the germline V gene are SGHVS and FNYEAQ. The germline V and J ends were trimmed by 1 base and 0 bases, with 9 bases remaining between them. This CDR3 has 16 amino acids. CDR3 residues: CASSLEQAANTGELFF. The CDR3 coding sequence is TGTGCCAGCAGCTTAGAACAGGCCGCGAACACCGGGGAGCTGTTTTTT. The complete variable domain, with remaining parts taken from reference TRBV7-6 and TRBJ2-2, reads GAGVSQSPRYKVTKRGQDVALRCDPISGHVSLYWYRQALGQGPEFLTYFNYEAQQDKSGLPNDRFSAERPEGSISTLTIQRTEQRDSAMYRCASSLEQAANTGELFFGEGSRLTVL.

The V gene is TRBV30, the J gene TRBJ1-4; 8 nucleotides agree with TRBD1. CDR3 length equals 16 residues. Trimming at V came to 3 bases and at J to 8 bases, leaving 14 bases not matched to a gene. Germline loops: CDR1 GTSNPN, CDR2 SVGIG (reference sequence). CDR3 in amino acids: CAWSPASAQGGEKLFF. In DNA form, the CDR3 reads TGTGCCTGGAGCCCAGCCTCGGCACAGGGGGGAGAAAAACTGTTTTTT. Looking up the rest from reference TRBV30 and TRBJ1-4 gives the full variable domain: SQTIHQWPATLVQPVGSPLSLECTVEGTSNPNLYWYRQAAGRGLQLLFYSVGIGQISSEVPQNLSASRPQDRQFILSSKKLLLSDSGFYLCAWSPASAQGGEKLFFGSGTQLSVL.

This rearrangement joins TRBV9 to TRBJ2-5; D is perhaps TRBD2 (6 bases). Germline CDR1 SGDLS, CDR2 YYNGEE. The CDR3 loop spans 14 amino acids. V was shortened by 4 bases and J by 2 bases, with 12 bases between the two germline ends. The DNA of the CDR3 is TGTGCCAGCAGCCGCTCTGGGGGGCAAGAGACCCAGTACTTC. It yields the protein CASSRSGGQETQYF.

The chain joins TRBV5-5 to TRBJ2-7; D remains ambiguous. Germline CDR1 and CDR2: SGHKS and YYEKEE (reference sequence). Deletions cut 3 bases from V and 0 bases from J, with 10 bases between. The CDR3 totals 14 residues. The CDR3 DNA follows: TGTGCCAGCAGCTCAGAGGTGAGCTCCTACGAGCAGTACTTC. Protein: CASSSEVSSYEQYF.

The gene calls are TRBV5-6 and TRBJ2-1; 9 bases align to TRBD1. Germline V gene sequence: CDR1 SGHDT, CDR2 YYEEEE. The CDR3 consists of 14 residues. The ends lost 3 bases at V and 9 bases at J; junction bases unmatched: 7. The CDR3 sequence: CASSSGTGIGEQFF. The CDR3 region has the DNA TGTGCCAGCAGCTCCGGGACAGGGATTGGTGAGCAGTTCTTC.

This rearrangement joins TRBV5-1 to TRBJ2-5, with D maybe TRBD2 (6 bases). V gave up 4 bases and J gave up 5 bases, with 15 bases separating them. CDR3 size: 14 residues. CDR1 and CDR2 (germline): SGHRS, YFSETQ. This chain's CDR3 is CASSAAGGRETQYF. The DNA for the CDR3 is TGCGCCAGCAGCGCAGCCGGAGGGCGGGAGACCCAGTACTTC.

The V and J genes are TRBV2 and TRBJ2-2, with D tentatively TRBD1 (6 bases). The V end lost 4 bases, the J end lost 6 bases, and 15 bases lay between the germline ends. Germline loops: CDR1 SNHLY, CDR2 FYNNEI. The CDR3 has 15 amino acids. The CDR3 bases are TGTGCCAGCAGTGCCCCCTACAGGGCTCCCGGGGAGCTGTTTTTT. This sequence encodes CASSAPYRAPGELFF.

The chain is built from TRBV2 and TRBJ2-7; 10 nucleotides match TRBD1. The length of the CDR3 is 14 residues. The V gene end was trimmed by 5 bases and the J gene end by 6 bases; junction bases not matched to a gene: 7. The germline V gene encodes CDR1 SNHLY and CDR2 FYNNEI. The CDR3 region is CASSPGRQGAEQYF. The CDR3 bases are TGTGCCAGCAGTCCTGGTAGACAGGGGGCCGAGCAGTACTTC.

The rearrangement joins TRBV5-1 to TRBJ1-4; 9 nucleotides line up with TRBD1. The germline V gene encodes CDR1 SGHRS and CDR2 YFSETQ. V gave up 5 bases and J gave up 3 bases; unmatched junction bases: 5. The CDR3 covers 15 residues. The CDR3 DNA follows: TGCGCCAGCAGGGGACAGGGAGCGCCTAATGAAAAACTGTTTTTT. Translated: CASRGQGAPNEKLFF.

The chain carries TRBV5-6 and TRBJ1-1, with D tentatively TRBD1 (5 bases). This CDR3 comprises 15 residues. The germline gives CDR1 SGHDT, CDR2 YYEEEE. The V gene lost 0 bases and the J gene lost 1 base, with 10 bases spanning the gap. This CDR3 reads CASSLGRGGNTEAFF. Here the CDR3 DNA reads TGTGCCAGCAGCTTGGGGCGGGGGGGGAACACTGAAGCTTTCTTT.

A remark on this clone: The conserved final phenylalanine or tryptophan is absent from the CDR3, which likely points to a read error. The DNA is omitted, as the CDR3 cannot be located on it reliably, and the CDR3 follows TCRdb's listing. This chain links TRBV5-4 with TRBJ1-1. The CDR3 is made up of 9 amino acids, end residues included. Germline V gives CDR1 SGHNT, CDR2 YYREEE (reference sequence). CDR3 in amino acids: CAKNSRSPG.

This chain links TRBV9 with TRBJ1-2, with D possibly TRBD1 on 5 matching bases. Germline V gene lookup returns CDR1 SGDLS and CDR2 YYNGEE. This CDR3 is 13 amino acids long. Trimming cost V 4 bases and J 6 bases, with 13 bases left between them. As DNA, the CDR3 is TGTGCCAGCAGCCCTACCAAGGGGCATGGCTACACCTTC. Translating it yields CASSPTKGHGYTF.